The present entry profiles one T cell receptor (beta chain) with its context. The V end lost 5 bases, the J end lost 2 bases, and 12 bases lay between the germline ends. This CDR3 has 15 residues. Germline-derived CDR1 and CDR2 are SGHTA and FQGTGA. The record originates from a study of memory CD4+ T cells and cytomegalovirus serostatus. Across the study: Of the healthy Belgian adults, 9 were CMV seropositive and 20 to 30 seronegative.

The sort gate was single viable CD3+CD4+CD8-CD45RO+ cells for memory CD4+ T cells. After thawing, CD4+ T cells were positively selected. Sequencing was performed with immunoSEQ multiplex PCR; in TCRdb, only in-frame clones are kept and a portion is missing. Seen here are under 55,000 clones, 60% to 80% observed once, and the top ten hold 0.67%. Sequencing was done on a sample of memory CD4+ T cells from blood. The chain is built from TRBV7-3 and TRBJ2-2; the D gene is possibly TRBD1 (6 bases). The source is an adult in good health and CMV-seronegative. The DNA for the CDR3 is TGTGCCAGCAGCCCTTCAGGGACAAACACCGGGGAGCTGTTTTTT. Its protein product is CASSPSGTNTGELFF. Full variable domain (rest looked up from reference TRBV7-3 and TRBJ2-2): GAGVSQTPSNKVTEKGKYVELRCDPISGHTALYWYRQSLGQGPEFLIYFQGTGAADDSGLPNDRFFAVRPEGSVSTLKIQRTERGDSAVYLCASSPSGTNTGELFFGEGSRLTVL.